Following are 26 T cell receptor beta chains from one sample sequenced in a study of a mutant IDH1 vaccine in newly diagnosed glioma. Time point denoted: week 11, during vaccination. The content of each vaccine dose was 300 ug of mutant IDH1 20-mer peptide, and topical imiquimod accompanied it. This table comes from immunoSEQ multiplex PCR, and its TCRdb copy is limited to in-frame clones, with some not included. This table has tens of thousands of clones, approximately 70% appearing once. The antigens of these receptors remain unknown. Sequenced material: peripheral blood mononuclear cells (PBMCs), taken from a glioma patient whose treatment included an IDH1 peptide vaccine. Every receptor here comes from a man between 18 and 35 years old with glioma. Some clones in this sample may be carry-over from other donors' samples.

This clone was picked up one time. The chain links TRBV10-3 to TRBJ1-5; D is undetermined. Germline CDR1 is ENHRY and CDR2 is SYGVKD. Trimming removed 4 bases at V and 3 bases at J, with 10 bases between. CDR3 length equals 14 residues. The chain's CDR3 is CAISGAVSNQPQHF. The CDR3 DNA reads as TGTGCCATCAGTGGGGCTGTTTCCAATCAGCCCCAGCATTTT.

The rearrangement joins TRBV7-9 to TRBJ2-1, with D perhaps given as TRBD1 or TRBD2 (5 bases each). The germline V and J ends were trimmed by 5 bases and 4 bases, with 15 bases remaining between them. The CDR3 is 15 amino acids. CDR1 and CDR2 (germline): SEHNR, FQNEAQ (reference sequence). The CDR3 DNA is TGTGCCAGCAGCCCACTCCGGGGCCTATACAATGAGCAGTTCTTC. Translation: CASSPLRGLYNEQFF.

The chain carries TRBV30 and TRBJ1-2; D is possibly TRBD1 (5 bases). V shed 4 bases and J shed 5 bases, with 26 bases lying between them. Germline CDR1 and CDR2: GTSNPN and SVGIG (reference sequence). CDR3 length equals 17 residues. CDR3 in DNA: TGTGCCTGGAAAATGGATGGGAAGGGGTCACTTTTTTATGGCTACACCTTC. As protein: CAWKMDGKGSLFYGYTF.

The chain has TRBV19 and TRBJ1-1, with no clear D. V lost 5 bases to trimming and J lost 4 bases, with 11 bases between them. The CDR3 loop spans 13 amino acids. In germline, CDR1 is LNHDA, CDR2 SQIVND (reference sequence). CDR3 sequence reads: CASSVVVGTEAFF. The CDR3 DNA reads as TGTGCCAGTAGTGTAGTAGTAGGCACTGAAGCTTTCTTT.

V and J are TRBV7-9 and TRBJ2-1; possibly TRBD1 or TRBD2 for D (5 bases each). The CDR3 runs to 15 residues. Trimming pared 4 bases from V and 7 bases from J, leaving 17 bases between. The germline CDR1 and CDR2 sequences are SEHNR and FQNEAQ (reference sequence). As DNA, the CDR3 is TGTGCCAGCAGCTCGGGGACGGGTATGAATAATGAGCAGTTCTTC. Its protein product is CASSSGTGMNNEQFF.

The chain links TRBV5-1 to TRBJ2-5; D is possibly TRBD1 (5 bases). Germline CDR1 SGHRS, CDR2 YFSETQ. This CDR3 spans 14 amino acids. V shed 0 bases and J shed 5 bases, with 11 bases lying between them. CDR3 protein: CASSLAAGLETQYF. The CDR3 DNA reads TGCGCCAGCAGCTTGGCCGCAGGGCTGGAGACCCAGTACTTC.

V gene TRBV9 combines with J gene TRBJ1-1; D unresolved. Germline-derived CDR1 and CDR2 are SGDLS and YYNGEE. With 5 bases removed from V and 4 bases from J, the gap between germline ends came to 18 bases. The CDR3 spans 15 residues. The CDR3 reads CASRFLEVSGTEAFF. The CDR3 nucleotides read TGTGCCAGCAGGTTCCTTGAGGTTTCTGGCACTGAAGCTTTCTTT.

This chain links TRBV5-6 with TRBJ2-5, with TRBD2 as a possible D gene (5 bases). V dropped 2 bases and J dropped 6 bases, with 14 bases sitting between them. The CDR3 is made up of 14 amino acids. The germline CDR1 and CDR2 sequences are SGHDT and YYEEEE. The CDR3 protein is CASSLEGLVKTQYF. For the CDR3, the DNA is TGTGCCAGCAGCTTAGAGGGATTGGTGAAGACCCAGTACTTC.

This chain links TRBV15 with TRBJ1-2, with D possibly matching TRBD1 (5 bases). Looked up from germline, CDR1 is LNHNV and CDR2 is YYDKDF (reference sequence). The V gene lost 0 bases and the J gene lost 4 bases, with 15 bases spanning the gap. CDR3 length equals 16 residues. The CDR3 nucleotides read TGTGCCACCAGCAGAGATGGGACCGGGTTCAGCTATGGCTACACCTTC. Translation: CATSRDGTGFSYGYTF.

The rearrangement uses TRBV7-2 and TRBJ2-7; D may correspond to TRBD1 or TRBD2 (5 bases each). The V gene lost 1 base and the J gene lost 4 bases, with 26 bases spanning the gap. The CDR3 spans 19 residues. CDR1 is SGHTA and CDR2 is FQGNSA in the germline V gene. CDR3 coding DNA: TGTGCCAGCAGCTTAGTAACGTTACGAGCCGGGACGGATAATTACGAGCAGTACTTC. Amino acid sequence: CASSLVTLRAGTDNYEQYF.

There are a few counts of this clone. The chain carries TRBV2 and TRBJ1-6; D perhaps matches TRBD1 (6 bases). The V gene lost 8 bases and the J gene lost 7 bases, with 12 bases spanning the gap. Germline V gives CDR1 SNHLY, CDR2 FYNNEI. This CDR3 has 13 residues. Here the CDR3 DNA reads TGTGCCAGCTTAACCGACAGGAATTCACCCCTCCACTTT. It encodes CASLTDRNSPLHF.

This sequence joins TRBV5-1 and TRBJ1-1; TRBD1 matches 7 bases. Germline trimming cut 4 bases from V and 2 bases from J; bases unmatched to any gene: 14. Germline CDR1 is SGHRS and CDR2 is YFSETQ. This CDR3 has 17 residues. The CDR3 loop is CASSPRGLGQTNTEAFF. The CDR3 DNA reads as TGCGCCAGCAGCCCCCGCGGGTTGGGACAGACTAACACTGAAGCTTTCTTT.

This chain uses TRBV6-5 with TRBJ2-1; D gene unclear. Trimming took off 6 bases at V and 4 bases at J, with 10 bases between the two ends. CDR3 length equals 13 residues. Germline V gene data show CDR1 as MNHEY and CDR2 as SVGAGI. CDR3 amino acids: CASSPVTYNEQFF. The CDR3 DNA sequence: TGTGCCAGCAGCCCAGTGACTTACAATGAGCAGTTCTTC.

V and J are TRBV4-2 and TRBJ1-1; D is uncertain. The CDR3 consists of 14 residues. Germline V gene data show CDR1 as LGHNA and CDR2 as YNFKEQ. V lost 4 bases and J lost 2, with 11 bases in between. The CDR3 here is CASSPMTGNTEAFF. CDR3 DNA: TGTGCCAGCAGCCCAATGACGGGCAACACTGAAGCTTTCTTT.

This clone showed up just a few times. V and J are TRBV6-5 and TRBJ1-1; TRBD1 aligns across 8 bases. The CDR3 consists of 14 residues. The V and J ends lost 6 bases and 4 bases, in that order; junction bases with no gene match: 7. In germline, CDR1 is MNHEY, CDR2 SVGAGI. The CDR3 region has the DNA TGTGCCAGCAGAAGCGACAGGGGCCCCACTGAAGCTTTCTTT. Its protein product is CASRSDRGPTEAFF.

This clone was counted a few times. V usage is TRBV30 and J usage is TRBJ1-2; TRBD1 matches 9 bases. Germline V lookup: CDR1 GTSNPN, CDR2 SVGIG (reference sequence). J gave up 5 bases and V 4 bases, and 11 bases lay outside the gene matches. This CDR3 contains 15 residues. CDR3 sequence reads: CAWTAPGTGSYGYTF. The CDR3 coding sequence is TGTGCCTGGACCGCCCCTGGGACAGGGAGTTATGGCTACACCTTC.

The chain uses TRBV19 and TRBJ2-2; weak D call: TRBD2 (6 bases). V dropped 4 bases and J dropped 4 bases, with 16 bases sitting between them. The CDR3 spans 16 residues. Germline lookup yields CDR1 LNHDA and CDR2 SQIVND (reference sequence). CDR3 amino acids: CASSTTRLVSTGELFF. CDR3 nucleotide sequence: TGTGCCAGTAGTACCACCCGACTAGTTTCCACCGGGGAGCTGTTTTTT.

Only a few counts were recorded for this clone. The germline gene is not matched at one end of the junction; a read error may be the cause. This chain uses TRBV27 with TRBJ1-5; no reliable D call. CDR3 length equals 12 residues. Looked up from germline, CDR1 is MNHEY and CDR2 is SMNVEV (reference sequence). The CDR3 is CASGLLGQPQHF. CDR3 coding DNA: TGTGCCAGCGGTTTGTTGGGTCAGCCCCAGCATTTT.

This chain links TRBV6-1 with TRBJ2-2, with 11 bases fitting TRBD2. The CDR3 runs 17 residues. The V gene's germline CDR1 is MNHNS and CDR2 SASEGT. Unmatched junction bases numbered 5, after V lost 4 bases and J lost 1 base. This CDR3 reads CASSVILAGGNTGELFF. The CDR3 nucleotides are TGTGCCAGCAGTGTAATCCTAGCGGGAGGGAACACCGGGGAGCTGTTTTTT.

The chain carries TRBV6-1 and TRBJ1-5, with a possible D match to TRBD1 (5 bases). V lost 8 bases to trimming and J lost 1 base, with 15 bases between them. The CDR3 extends over 15 amino acids. CDR1 is MNHNS and CDR2 is SASEGT in the germline V gene. Here the CDR3 reads CASDRTRGSNQPQHF. Here the CDR3 DNA reads TGTGCCAGCGATCGGACCCGGGGGAGCAATCAGCCCCAGCATTTT.

The rearrangement uses TRBV4-2 and TRBJ1-5; D is unclear. Germline V CDR1 and CDR2: LGHNA, YNFKEQ. The CDR3 has 14 amino acids. Trimming took 2 bases from V and 3 from J, leaving 8 bases between them. The CDR3 nucleotides read TGTGCCAGCAGCCAATTGGACTTCAATCAGCCCCAGCATTTT. Protein sequence: CASSQLDFNQPQHF.

In this sample, this clone turned up a few times. The chain couples TRBV6-5 to TRBJ1-1; a possible D gene is TRBD1 (5 bases). In germline, CDR1 is MNHEY, CDR2 SVGAGI. V shed 5 bases and J shed 4 bases, with 8 bases lying between them. This CDR3 is built from 12 residues. CDR3: CASSTGLTEAFF. The CDR3 nucleotides read TGTGCCAGCAGTACGGGGCTCACTGAAGCTTTCTTT.

The chain joins TRBV4-2 to TRBJ1-4; D gene unclear. The germline CDR1 and CDR2 sequences are LGHNA and YNFKEQ. Trimming took off 8 bases at V and 8 bases at J, with 6 bases between the two ends. The CDR3 extends over 10 amino acids. CDR3 nucleotides: TGTGCCAGCGGCGGCGAAAAACTGTTTTTT. This gives the protein CASGGEKLFF.

J is TRBJ2-6 and V is TRBV4-2, with D hard to call. This CDR3 is 19 amino acids long. Deletions cut 0 bases from V and 1 base from J, with 16 bases between. CDR1 LGHNA and CDR2 YNFKEQ come from the germline V gene. The DNA for the CDR3 is TGTGCCAGCAGCCAAGAGGATTCAGGAAACCCATCTGGGGCCAACGTCCTGACTTTC. This translates into CASSQEDSGNPSGANVLTF.

The table lists this clone with a count of one. The rearrangement joins TRBV25-1 to TRBJ2-3; TRBD2 matches 9 bases. With V trimmed by 7 bases and J by 0 bases, 5 bases remained unmatched. Germline V gene sequence: CDR1 MGHDK, CDR2 SYGVNS. The CDR3 has 15 amino acids. This chain's CDR3 is CASTFSGGSTDTQYF. The DNA for the CDR3 is TGTGCCAGCACCTTTAGCGGGGGTAGCACAGATACGCAGTATTTT.

The chain combines TRBV7-2 with TRBJ2-1; 10 bases align to TRBD2. J lost 3 bases, V lost 5 bases, and 4 bases had no gene match. CDR1 is SGHTA, CDR2 FQGNSA, per germline. The CDR3 is 15 residues long. The CDR3 DNA reads TGTGCCAGCAGCCTGCTAGCGGGAGTCTACAATGAGCAGTTCTTC. Its protein is CASSLLAGVYNEQFF.